This T cell receptor beta chain was captured by sequencing in a study of cytomegalovirus exposure and HLA in healthy donors. Amplification used 60 Vbeta primers and 13 Jbeta primers. Repertoires were generated with immunoSEQ multiplex PCR, while TCRdb's copy carries only in-frame clones and drops some. This table holds about 200,000 clones, approximately 79% found once. Study-wide points: In an earlier analysis, most TCR beta V segments were productive about 87% or about 30% of the time.

This clone was seen once. Antigen unknown. Germline loops: CDR1 SGHRS, CDR2 YFSETQ. CDR3 length: 15 residues. V dropped 4 bases and J dropped 1 base, with 13 bases sitting between them. Whereas donors were nominally healthy upon sampling, unrecorded immune exposures were probable. Sequenced sample: PBMCs. This chain connects TRBV5-1 to TRBJ2-3; tentatively, D is TRBD2 (6 bases). This receptor was obtained from a man aged 50 to 59 in good health and CMV-seronegative. The DNA of the CDR3 is TGCGCCAGCAGCCTCAGGGAGGTGGGCACAGATACGCAGTATTTT. Translated: CASSLREVGTDTQYF.